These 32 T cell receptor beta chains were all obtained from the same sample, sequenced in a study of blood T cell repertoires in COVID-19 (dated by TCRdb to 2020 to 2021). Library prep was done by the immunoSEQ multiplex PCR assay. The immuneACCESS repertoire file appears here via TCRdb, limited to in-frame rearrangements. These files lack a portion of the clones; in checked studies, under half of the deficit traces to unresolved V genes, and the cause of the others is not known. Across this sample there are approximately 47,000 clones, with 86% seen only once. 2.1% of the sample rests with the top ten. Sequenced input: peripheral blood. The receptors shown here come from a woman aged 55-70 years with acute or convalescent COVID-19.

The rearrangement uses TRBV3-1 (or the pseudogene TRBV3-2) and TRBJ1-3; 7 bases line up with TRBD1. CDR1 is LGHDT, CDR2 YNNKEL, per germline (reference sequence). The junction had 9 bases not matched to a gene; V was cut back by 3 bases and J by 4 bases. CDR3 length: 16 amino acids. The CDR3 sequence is CASSHRPDRAGNTIYF. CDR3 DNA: TGTGCCAGCAGCCATCGACCTGACAGGGCCGGAAACACCATATATTTT.

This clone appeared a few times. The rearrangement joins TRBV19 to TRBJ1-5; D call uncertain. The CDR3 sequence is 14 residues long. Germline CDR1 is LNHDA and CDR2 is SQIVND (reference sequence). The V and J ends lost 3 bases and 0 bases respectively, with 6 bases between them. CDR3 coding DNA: TGTGCCAGTAGTATGCCCTATAGCAATCAGCCCCAGCATTTT. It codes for CASSMPYSNQPQHF.

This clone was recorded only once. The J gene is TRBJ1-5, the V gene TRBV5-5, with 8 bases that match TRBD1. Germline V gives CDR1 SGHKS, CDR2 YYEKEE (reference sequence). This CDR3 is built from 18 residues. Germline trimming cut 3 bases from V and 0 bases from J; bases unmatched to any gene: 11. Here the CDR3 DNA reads TGTGCCAGCAGCTGGGGGACAGGTAATGGGATTAGCAATCAGCCCCAGCATTTT. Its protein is CASSWGTGNGISNQPQHF.

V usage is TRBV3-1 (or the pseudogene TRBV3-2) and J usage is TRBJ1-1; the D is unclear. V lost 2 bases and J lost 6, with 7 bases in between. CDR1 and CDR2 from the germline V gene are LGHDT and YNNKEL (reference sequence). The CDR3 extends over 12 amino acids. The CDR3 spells CASSQSRSEAFF. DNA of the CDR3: TGTGCCAGCAGCCAATCCCGTTCTGAAGCTTTCTTT.

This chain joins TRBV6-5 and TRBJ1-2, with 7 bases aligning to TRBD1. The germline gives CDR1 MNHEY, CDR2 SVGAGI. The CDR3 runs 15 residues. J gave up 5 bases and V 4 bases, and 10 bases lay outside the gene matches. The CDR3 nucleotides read TGTGCCAGCAGTTCGAAACAGGGGAGTCAATATGGCTACACCTTC. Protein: CASSSKQGSQYGYTF.

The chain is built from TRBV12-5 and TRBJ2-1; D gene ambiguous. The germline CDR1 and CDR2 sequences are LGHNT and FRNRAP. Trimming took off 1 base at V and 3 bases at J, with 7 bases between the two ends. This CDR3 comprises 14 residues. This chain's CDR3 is CASGLALLYNEQFF. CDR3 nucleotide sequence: TGTGCTAGTGGTTTGGCCCTCCTCTACAATGAGCAGTTCTTC.

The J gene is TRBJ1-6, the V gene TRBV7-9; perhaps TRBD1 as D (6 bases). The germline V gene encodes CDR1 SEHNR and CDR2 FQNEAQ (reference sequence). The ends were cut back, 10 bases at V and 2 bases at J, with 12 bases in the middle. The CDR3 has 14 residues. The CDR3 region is CAIARGAYNSPLHF. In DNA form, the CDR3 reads TGTGCCATAGCCAGGGGTGCCTATAATTCACCCCTCCACTTT.

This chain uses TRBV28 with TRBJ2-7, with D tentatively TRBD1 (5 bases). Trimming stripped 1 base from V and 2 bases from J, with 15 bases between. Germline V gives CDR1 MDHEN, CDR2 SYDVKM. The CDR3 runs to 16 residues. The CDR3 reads CASSLSARRGTYEQYF. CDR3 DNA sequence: TGTGCCAGCAGTTTATCCGCCCGAAGGGGCACCTACGAGCAGTACTTC.

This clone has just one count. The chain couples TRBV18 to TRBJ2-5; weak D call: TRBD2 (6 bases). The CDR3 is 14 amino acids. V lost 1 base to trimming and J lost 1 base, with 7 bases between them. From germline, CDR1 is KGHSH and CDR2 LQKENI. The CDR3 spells CASSPQRAQETQYF. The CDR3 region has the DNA TGTGCCAGCTCACCACAGCGGGCCCAAGAGACCCAGTACTTC. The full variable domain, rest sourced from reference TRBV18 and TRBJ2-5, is NAGVMQNPRHLVRRRGQEARLRCSPMKGHSHVYWYRQLPEEGLKFMVYLQKENIIDESGMPKERFSAEFPKEGPSILRIQQVVRGDSAAYFCASSPQRAQETQYFGPGTRLLVL.

CDR3 loop: CASSPKDTDYGYTF. Here the CDR3 DNA reads TGTGCCAGTAGTCCCAAGGACACCGACTATGGCTACACCTTC. V is TRBV19 and J is TRBJ1-2; D possibly corresponds to TRBD1 (5 bases). The CDR3 contains 14 residues. Deletions cut 5 bases from V and 3 bases from J, with 13 bases between. Looked up from germline, CDR1 is LNHDA and CDR2 is SQIVND (reference sequence). Full variable domain (outside the CDR3, taken from reference TRBV19 and TRBJ1-2): DGGITQSPKYLFRKEGQNVTLSCEQNLNHDAMYWYRQDPGQGLRLIYYSQIVNDFQKGDIAEGYSVSREKKESFPLTVTSAQKNPTAFYLCASSPKDTDYGYTFGSGTRLTVV.

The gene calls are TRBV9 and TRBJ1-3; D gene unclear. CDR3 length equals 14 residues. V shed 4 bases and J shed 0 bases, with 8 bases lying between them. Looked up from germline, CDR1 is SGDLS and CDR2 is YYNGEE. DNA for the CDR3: TGTGCCAGCAGCCCCTCCCCCTCTGGAAACACCATATATTTT. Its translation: CASSPSPSGNTIYF.

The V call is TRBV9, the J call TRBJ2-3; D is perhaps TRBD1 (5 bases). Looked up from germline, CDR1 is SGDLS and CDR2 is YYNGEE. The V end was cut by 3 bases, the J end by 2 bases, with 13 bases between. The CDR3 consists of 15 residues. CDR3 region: CASSATGVFTDTQYF. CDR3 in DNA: TGTGCCAGCAGCGCTACAGGAGTTTTCACAGATACGCAGTATTTT.

The CDR3 region has the DNA TGTGCCAGCAGCAAAGTCGTAGCGCCGATGAACACTGAAGCTTTCTTT. Protein product: CASSKVVAPMNTEAFF. This sequence joins TRBV21-1 and TRBJ1-1. TRBV21-1 is described as a pseudogene. CDR3 length equals 16 residues.

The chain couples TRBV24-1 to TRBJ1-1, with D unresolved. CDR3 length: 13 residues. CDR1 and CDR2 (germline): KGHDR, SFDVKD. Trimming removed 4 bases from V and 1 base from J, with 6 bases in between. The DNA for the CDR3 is TGTGCCACCAGTGAAGGAGCGAACACTGAAGCTTTCTTT. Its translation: CATSEGANTEAFF.

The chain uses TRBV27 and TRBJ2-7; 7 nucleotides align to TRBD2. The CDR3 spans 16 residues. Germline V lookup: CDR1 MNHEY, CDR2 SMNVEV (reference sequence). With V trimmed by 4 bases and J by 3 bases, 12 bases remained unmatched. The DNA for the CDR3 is TGTGCCAGCAGTTCGATCCTATCATCGGGGGGCTACGAGCAGTACTTC. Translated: CASSSILSSGGYEQYF.

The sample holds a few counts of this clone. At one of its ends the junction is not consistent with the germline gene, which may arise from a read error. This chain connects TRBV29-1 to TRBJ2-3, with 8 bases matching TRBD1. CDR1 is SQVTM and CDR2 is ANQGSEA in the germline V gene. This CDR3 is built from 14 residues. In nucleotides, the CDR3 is TGCAGCGGGGGGGACAGGAACCCCACAAATACGCAGTATTTT. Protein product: CSGGDRNPTNTQYF.

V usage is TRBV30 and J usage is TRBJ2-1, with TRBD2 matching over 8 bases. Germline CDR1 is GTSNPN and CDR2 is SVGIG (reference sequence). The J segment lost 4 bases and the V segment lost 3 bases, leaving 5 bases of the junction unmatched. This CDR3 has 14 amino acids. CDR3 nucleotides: TGTGCCTGGAGACCACTAGCGGAATACAATGAGCAGTTCTTC. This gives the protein CAWRPLAEYNEQFF. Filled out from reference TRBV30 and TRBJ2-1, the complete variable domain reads SQTIHQWPATLVQPVGSPLSLECTVEGTSNPNLYWYRQAAGRGLQLLFYSVGIGQISSEVPQNLSASRPQDRQFILSSKKLLLSDSGFYLCAWRPLAEYNEQFFGPGTRLTVL.

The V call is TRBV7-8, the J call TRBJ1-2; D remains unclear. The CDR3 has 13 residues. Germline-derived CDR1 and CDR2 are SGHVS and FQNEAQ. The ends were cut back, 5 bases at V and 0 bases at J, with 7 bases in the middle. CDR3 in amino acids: CASSPTSNYGYTF. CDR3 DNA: TGTGCCAGCAGCCCGACTTCTAACTATGGCTACACCTTC.

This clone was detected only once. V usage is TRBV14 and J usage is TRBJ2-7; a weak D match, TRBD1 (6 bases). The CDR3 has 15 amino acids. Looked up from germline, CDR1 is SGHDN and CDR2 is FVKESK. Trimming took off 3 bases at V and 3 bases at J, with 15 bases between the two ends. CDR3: CASSQIGTSIYEQYF. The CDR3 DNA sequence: TGTGCCAGCAGCCAGATCGGGACAAGTATCTACGAGCAGTACTTC.

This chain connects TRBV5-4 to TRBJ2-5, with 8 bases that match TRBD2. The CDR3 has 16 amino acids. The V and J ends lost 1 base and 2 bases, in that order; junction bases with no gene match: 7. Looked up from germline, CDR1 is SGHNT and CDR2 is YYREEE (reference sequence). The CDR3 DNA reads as TGTGCCAGCAGCTTGATCGGGAGGGGTCGGCAAGAGACCCAGTACTTC. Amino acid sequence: CASSLIGRGRQETQYF.

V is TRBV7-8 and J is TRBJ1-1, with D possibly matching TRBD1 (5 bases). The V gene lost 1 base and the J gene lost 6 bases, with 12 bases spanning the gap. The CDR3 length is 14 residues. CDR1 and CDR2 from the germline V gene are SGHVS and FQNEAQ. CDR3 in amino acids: CASSLVGGMAEAFF. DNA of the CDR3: TGTGCCAGCAGCTTAGTCGGGGGAATGGCTGAAGCTTTCTTT.

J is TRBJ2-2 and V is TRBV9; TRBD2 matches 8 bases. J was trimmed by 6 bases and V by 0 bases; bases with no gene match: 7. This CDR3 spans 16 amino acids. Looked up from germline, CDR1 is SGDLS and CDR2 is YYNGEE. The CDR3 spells CASSVDLAGRAGELFF. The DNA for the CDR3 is TGTGCCAGCAGCGTAGATTTAGCGGGAAGAGCCGGGGAGCTGTTTTTT.

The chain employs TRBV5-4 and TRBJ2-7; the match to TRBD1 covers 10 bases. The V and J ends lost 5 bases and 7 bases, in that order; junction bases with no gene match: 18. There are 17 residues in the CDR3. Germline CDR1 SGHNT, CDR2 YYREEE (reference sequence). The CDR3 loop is CASRSSLPPGQGSEQYF. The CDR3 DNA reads TGTGCCAGCAGATCCTCCTTGCCTCCGGGACAGGGGTCGGAGCAGTACTTC.

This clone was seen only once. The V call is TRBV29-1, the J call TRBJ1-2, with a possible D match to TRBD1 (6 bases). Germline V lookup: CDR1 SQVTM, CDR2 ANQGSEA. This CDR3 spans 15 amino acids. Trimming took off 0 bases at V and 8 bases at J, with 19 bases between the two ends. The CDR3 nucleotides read TGCAGCGTTGAAGAAGTCGTCGGACAGATTGGGGGCTACACCTTC. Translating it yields CSVEEVVGQIGGYTF.

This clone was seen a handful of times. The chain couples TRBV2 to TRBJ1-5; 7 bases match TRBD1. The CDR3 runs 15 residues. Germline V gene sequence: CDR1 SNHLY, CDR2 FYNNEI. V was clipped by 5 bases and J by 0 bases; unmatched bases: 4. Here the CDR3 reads CASSPWDSSNQPQHF. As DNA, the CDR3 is TGTGCCAGCAGTCCCTGGGACAGTAGCAATCAGCCCCAGCATTTT.

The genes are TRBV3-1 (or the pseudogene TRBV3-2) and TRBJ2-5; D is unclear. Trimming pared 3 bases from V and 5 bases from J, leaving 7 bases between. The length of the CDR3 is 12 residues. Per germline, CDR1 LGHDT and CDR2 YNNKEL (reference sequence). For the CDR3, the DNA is TGTGCCAGCAGCCATCCTGTGGAGACCCAGTACTTC. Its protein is CASSHPVETQYF.

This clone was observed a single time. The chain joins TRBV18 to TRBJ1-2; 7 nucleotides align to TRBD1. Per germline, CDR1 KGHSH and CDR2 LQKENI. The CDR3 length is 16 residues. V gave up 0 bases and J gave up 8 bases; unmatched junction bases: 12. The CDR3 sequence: CASSPPGGQGVGGYTF. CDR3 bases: TGTGCCAGCTCACCACCCGGAGGGCAGGGGGTAGGAGGCTACACCTTC.

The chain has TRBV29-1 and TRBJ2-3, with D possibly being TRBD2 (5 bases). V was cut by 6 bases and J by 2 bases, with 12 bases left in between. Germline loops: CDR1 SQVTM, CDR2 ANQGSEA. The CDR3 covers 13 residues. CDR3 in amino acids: CSVGGQNTDTQYF. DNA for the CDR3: TGCAGCGTAGGCGGGCAGAACACAGATACGCAGTATTTT.

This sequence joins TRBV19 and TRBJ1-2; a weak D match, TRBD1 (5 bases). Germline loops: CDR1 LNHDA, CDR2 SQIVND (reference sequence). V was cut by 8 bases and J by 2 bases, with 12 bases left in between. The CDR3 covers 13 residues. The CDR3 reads CASQGPGNYGYTF. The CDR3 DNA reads TGTGCCAGTCAAGGTCCAGGGAACTATGGCTACACCTTC.

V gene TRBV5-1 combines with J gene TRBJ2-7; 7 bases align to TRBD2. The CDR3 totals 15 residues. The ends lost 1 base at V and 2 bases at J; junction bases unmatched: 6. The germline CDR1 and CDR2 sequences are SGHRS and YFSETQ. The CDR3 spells CASSLSSGSTYEQYF. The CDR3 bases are TGCGCCAGCAGCTTGAGTAGCGGGTCGACCTACGAGCAGTACTTC.

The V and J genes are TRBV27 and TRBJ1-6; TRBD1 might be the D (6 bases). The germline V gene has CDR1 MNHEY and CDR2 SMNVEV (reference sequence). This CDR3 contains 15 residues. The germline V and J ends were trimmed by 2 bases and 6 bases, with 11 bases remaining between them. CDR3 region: CASSLGGRGNSPLHF. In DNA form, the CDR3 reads TGTGCCAGCAGTTTAGGGGGCAGGGGTAATTCACCCCTCCACTTT.

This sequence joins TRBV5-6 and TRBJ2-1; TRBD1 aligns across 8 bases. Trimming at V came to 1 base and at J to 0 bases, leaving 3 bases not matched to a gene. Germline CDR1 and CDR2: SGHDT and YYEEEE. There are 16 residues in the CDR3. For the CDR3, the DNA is TGTGCCAGCAGCTTGCCCGGACAGGGCTCCTACAATGAGCAGTTCTTC. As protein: CASSLPGQGSYNEQFF.